Shown below are 26 T cell receptor beta chains from a single sample sequenced in a study of blood T cell repertoires in COVID-19. TCRdb's copy holds only in-frame clones and misses some; the assay was immunoSEQ multiplex PCR. The sample includes 90,000 to 110,000 clones, around 84% seen only once; the top ten take 15%. The sample comprised peripheral blood. The receptors were gathered from an elderly woman with acute or convalescent COVID-19.

This chain links TRBV5-5 with TRBJ2-3; no definite D call. V was cut by 0 bases and J by 4 bases, with 6 bases left in between. The CDR3 totals 13 residues. In germline, CDR1 is SGHKS, CDR2 YYEKEE (reference sequence). CDR3 nucleotide sequence: TGTGCCAGCAGCTTGGCTTCTCCAGATACGCAGTATTTT. This gives the protein CASSLASPDTQYF.

CDR3 region: CASSLAVNSPLHF. The CDR3 coding sequence is TGTGCCAGCAGTTTGGCAGTAAATTCACCCCTCCACTTT. The chain employs TRBV12-3 or TRBV12-4 and TRBJ1-6; D gene uncertain. Between the trimmed V and J ends, which lost 3 bases and 7 bases, there was a span of 7 bases. The CDR3 covers 13 residues.

This chain connects TRBV29-1 to TRBJ2-7; D gene ambiguous. V lost 7 bases and J 0 bases, leaving 13 bases between the germline ends. CDR1 and CDR2 (germline): SQVTM, ANQGSEA. CDR3 size: 13 residues. The CDR3 DNA reads as TGCAGCGGGTTGACTCCCAGCTCCTACGAGCAGTACTTC. It is translated as CSGLTPSSYEQYF.

The chain joins TRBV5-1 to TRBJ1-2; the D gene is possibly TRBD1 (5 bases). CDR1 is SGHRS and CDR2 is YFSETQ in the germline V gene. V was trimmed by 5 bases and J by 5 bases, leaving 16 bases between them. The CDR3 totals 14 residues. CDR3 residues: CASSTGSGGYGYTF. The CDR3 DNA reads as TGCGCCAGCAGTACCGGCAGTGGGGGGTATGGCTACACCTTC.

This sequence joins TRBV11-2 and TRBJ2-3, with 8 bases fitting TRBD2. Germline V gene data show CDR1 as SGHAT and CDR2 as FQNNGV. The ends lost 1 base at V and 0 bases at J; junction bases unmatched: 6. The CDR3 covers 17 residues. For the CDR3, the DNA is TGTGCCAGCAGCTTAGTAGGCGGCGGGAGGAGCACAGATACGCAGTATTTT. Amino acids: CASSLVGGGRSTDTQYF.

The V and J genes are TRBV5-1 and TRBJ2-1; 10 nucleotides match TRBD2. J was trimmed by 7 bases and V by 4 bases; bases with no gene match: 8. This CDR3 is built from 15 residues. Looked up from germline, CDR1 is SGHRS and CDR2 is YFSETQ. CDR3 DNA: TGCGCCAGCAGCCTTTATCTAGCGGGAGTTAATGAGCAGTTCTTC. It encodes CASSLYLAGVNEQFF.

In this sample, this clone turned up a few times. V is TRBV11-2 and J is TRBJ2-5, with D possibly TRBD2 on 6 matching bases. Trimming shortened V by 5 bases and J by 7 bases, and 20 bases separated the two germline ends. This CDR3 is 15 amino acids long. Germline CDR1 SGHAT, CDR2 FQNNGV. The CDR3 is CASSPSGGNERTQYF. As DNA, the CDR3 is TGTGCCAGCAGCCCCTCCGGCGGGAACGAAAGGACCCAGTACTTC.

V usage is TRBV19 and J usage is TRBJ1-1; 7 bases are a match to TRBD1. This CDR3 region has 14 residues. Germline V lookup: CDR1 LNHDA, CDR2 SQIVND (reference sequence). The trim removed 7 bases at V and 4 bases at J, leaving 9 bases unmatched. DNA of the CDR3: TGTGCCAGTACCAGGGGGACAAAGGGCACTGAAGCTTTCTTT. It is translated as CASTRGTKGTEAFF.

The chain joins TRBV25-1 to TRBJ1-4; 8 positions match TRBD1. The germline gives CDR1 MGHDK, CDR2 SYGVNS. The CDR3 totals 13 residues. With 8 bases clipped from V and 7 bases from J, the junction kept 6 bases outside the gene matches. The DNA of the CDR3 is TGTGCCAGCCGGGACAGGATAGGTGAAAAACTGTTTTTT. Its protein product is CASRDRIGEKLFF.

The chain is built from TRBV29-1 and TRBJ2-7; TRBD1 matches at 7 bases. The CDR3 spans 13 residues. Trimming took 6 bases from V and 2 from J; bases not matched to a gene: 7. Germline V gene data show CDR1 as SQVTM and CDR2 as ANQGSEA. Here the CDR3 reads CSVGSGTAYEQYF. The CDR3 nucleotides are TGCAGCGTGGGGTCCGGGACAGCCTACGAGCAGTACTTC.

The chain couples TRBV15 to TRBJ2-2; 7 nucleotides align to TRBD1. V was pared by 5 bases and J by 5 bases, with 8 bases of the junction left unmatched. This CDR3 contains 15 residues. CDR1 is LNHNV, CDR2 YYDKDF, per germline (reference sequence). This CDR3 reads CATSAPTGSTGELFF. Here the CDR3 DNA reads TGTGCCACCAGCGCTCCGACAGGGAGTACCGGGGAGCTGTTTTTT. The variable domain in full, with the rest retrieved from reference TRBV15 and TRBJ2-2, is DAMVIQNPRYQVTQFGKPVTLSCSQTLNHNVMYWYQQKSSQAPKLLFHYYDKDFNNEADTPDNFQSRRPNTSFCFLDIRSPGLGDTAMYLCATSAPTGSTGELFFGEGSRLTVL.

The V call is TRBV2, the J call TRBJ2-1, with D tentatively TRBD1 (6 bases). V dropped 5 bases and J dropped 14 bases, with 16 bases sitting between them. The germline CDR1 and CDR2 sequences are SNHLY and FYNNEI. The CDR3 sequence is 12 residues long. The CDR3 is CASSLDRGGEFF. DNA of the CDR3: TGTGCCAGCAGTCTGGACAGAGGTGGAGAGTTCTTC.

This rearrangement joins TRBV7-9 to TRBJ2-1, with 8 bases fitting TRBD2. Germline CDR1 and CDR2: SEHNR and FQNEAQ (reference sequence). The CDR3 length is 13 residues. The J segment lost 7 bases and the V segment lost 3 bases, leaving 2 bases of the junction unmatched. The CDR3 protein is CASSLAGGNEQFF. For the CDR3, the DNA is TGTGCCAGCAGCTTGGCGGGAGGTAATGAGCAGTTCTTC.

In its sample, this clone was seen once. This sequence joins TRBV11-3 and TRBJ2-3; TRBD1 might be the D (6 bases). The CDR3 loop spans 15 amino acids. V lost 1 base and J lost 9, with 17 bases in between. The germline V gene has CDR1 SGHNT and CDR2 YENEEA. The CDR3 spells CASSLGDLGGRTQYF. The CDR3 nucleotides read TGTGCCAGCAGCTTAGGAGATCTAGGGGGAAGGACGCAGTATTTT.

The CDR3 loop is CASSSRDSFSSPLHF. The CDR3 DNA reads as TGTGCCAGCAGTTCAAGGGACAGTTTTAGTTCACCCCTCCACTTT. The chain combines TRBV27 with TRBJ1-6; 7 positions agree with TRBD1. J lost 9 bases, V lost 4 bases, and 9 bases had no gene match. Germline values: CDR1 MNHEY, CDR2 SMNVEV (reference sequence). This CDR3 region has 15 residues.

The chain employs TRBV10-3 and TRBJ2-7; 9 bases map to TRBD2. The CDR3 totals 13 residues. Germline V gene sequence: CDR1 ENHRY, CDR2 SYGVKD. The junction had 3 bases not matched to a gene; V was cut back by 5 bases and J by 4 bases. CDR3 sequence: CAISTSGSYEQYV. The CDR3 coding sequence is TGTGCCATCAGTACTAGCGGGTCTTACGAGCAGTACGTC.

This rearrangement joins TRBV28 to TRBJ1-5; a weak D match, TRBD1 (6 bases). The germline gives CDR1 MDHEN, CDR2 SYDVKM. This CDR3 has 16 amino acids. V lost 5 bases and J 6 bases, leaving 20 bases between the germline ends. The CDR3: CASSAPGHQESQPQHF. The CDR3 bases are TGTGCCAGCAGTGCACCGGGACATCAAGAGTCTCAGCCCCAGCATTTT.

The rearrangement links TRBV12-3 or TRBV12-4 to TRBJ1-1; 8 nucleotides align to TRBD1. This CDR3 spans 13 amino acids. V lost 3 bases to trimming and J lost 7 bases; unmatched junction nucleotides: 4. CDR3 residues: CASSFGQGLEAFF. The CDR3 DNA sequence: TGTGCCAGCAGTTTCGGACAGGGCCTTGAAGCTTTCTTT.

J is TRBJ2-7 and V is TRBV28; no firm D call. V was pared by 3 bases and J by 4 bases, with 10 bases between. Per the germline V gene, CDR1 is MDHEN and CDR2 is SYDVKM. This CDR3 spans 13 amino acids. The CDR3 here is CASSFNRWYEQYF. The CDR3 DNA follows: TGTGCCAGCAGTTTTAATCGGTGGTACGAGCAGTACTTC.

This clone turned up a few times. The rearrangement joins TRBV6-5 to TRBJ2-1; 12 bases agree with TRBD1. V trimming: 5 bases; J trimming: 7 bases; junction bases outside the gene matches: 6. This CDR3 spans 15 amino acids. Germline CDR1 is MNHEY and CDR2 is SVGAGI. DNA for the CDR3: TGTGCCAGCAGTCCGGGACAGGGGGCCGTTAATGAGCAGTTCTTC. The encoded protein is CASSPGQGAVNEQFF.

The rearrangement links TRBV28 to TRBJ2-7, with D unclear. CDR1 is MDHEN, CDR2 SYDVKM, per germline. CDR3 length: 14 residues. Between the trimmed V and J ends, which lost 7 bases and 6 bases, there was a span of 19 bases. CDR3 sequence reads: CASTQWAGQPEQYF. Written as DNA, the CDR3 is TGTGCCAGCACCCAATGGGCAGGCCAACCCGAGCAGTACTTC.

This clone was picked up a small number of times. J is TRBJ1-1 and V is TRBV7-9; D is undetermined. The CDR3 is 14 residues long. Germline V CDR1 and CDR2: SEHNR, FQNEAQ (reference sequence). The germline V and J ends were trimmed by 5 bases and 1 base, with 11 bases remaining between them. CDR3 bases: TGTGCCAGCAGCATAGATACCGGGAACACTGAAGCTTTCTTT. It yields the protein CASSIDTGNTEAFF.

This chain uses TRBV11-2 with TRBJ2-7; D is undetermined. Germline CDR1 is SGHAT and CDR2 is FQNNGV. This CDR3 region has 13 residues. V shed 5 bases and J shed 1 base, with 9 bases lying between them. CDR3: CASSRLGSYEQYF. The CDR3 DNA follows: TGTGCCAGCAGCAGACTGGGTTCCTACGAGCAGTACTTC.

The rearrangement uses TRBV11-2 and TRBJ1-1; D gene ambiguous. Germline V gives CDR1 SGHAT, CDR2 FQNNGV. The V gene lost 5 bases and the J gene lost 0 bases, with 7 bases spanning the gap. This CDR3 has 13 residues. CDR3 sequence reads: CASSPIMNTEAFF. The CDR3 DNA reads as TGTGCCAGCAGCCCCATCATGAACACTGAAGCTTTCTTT. Full variable domain (rest looked up from reference TRBV11-2 and TRBJ1-1): EAGVAQSPRYKIIEKRQSVAFWCNPISGHATLYWYQQILGQGPKLLIQFQNNGVVDDSQLPKDRFSAERLKGVDSTLKIQPAKLEDSAVYLCASSPIMNTEAFFGQGTRLTVV.

V and J are TRBV15 and TRBJ1-5; D may be TRBD1 (5 bases). V lost 0 bases to trimming and J lost 6 bases, with 12 bases between them. Germline V gives CDR1 LNHNV, CDR2 YYDKDF (reference sequence). The CDR3 has 15 amino acids. The CDR3 DNA reads TGTGCCACCAGCAGAGATTTCAGGGAGGGTCAGCCCCAGCATTTT. Residues: CATSRDFREGQPQHF.

This clone was picked up a small number of times. The rearrangement joins TRBV5-1 to TRBJ1-6, with 8 bases identical to TRBD1. Germline values: CDR1 SGHRS, CDR2 YFSETQ. CDR3 length: 15 residues. Germline trimming cut 3 bases from V and 5 bases from J; bases unmatched to any gene: 4. The CDR3 sequence is CASSYGDRNNSPLHF. CDR3 DNA sequence: TGCGCCAGCAGCTACGGGGACAGGAATAATTCACCCCTCCACTTT.